This TCR beta chain appears in the sequencing data of a study of cytomegalovirus exposure and HLA in healthy donors. Looked up from germline, CDR1 is SGHTA and CDR2 is FQGNSA. The V and J ends lost 5 bases and 0 bases respectively, with 13 bases between them. The CDR3 length is 15 residues. In the PCR, 60 Vbeta and 13 Jbeta primers were used. Sequencing used immunoSEQ multiplex PCR; TCRdb keeps in-frame clones, though not all of them. The table has roughly 170,000 clones, approximately 81% seen once. This receptor was identified in a man aged 25 to 40 in good health and CMV-seronegative. This chain joins TRBV7-2 and TRBJ1-2, with a possible D match to TRBD1 (5 bases). Sequencing input: PBMCs. DNA for the CDR3: TGTGCCAGCAGCAGCCGACAGATAGCTAACTATGGCTACACCTTC. This codes for CASSSRQIANYGYTF.